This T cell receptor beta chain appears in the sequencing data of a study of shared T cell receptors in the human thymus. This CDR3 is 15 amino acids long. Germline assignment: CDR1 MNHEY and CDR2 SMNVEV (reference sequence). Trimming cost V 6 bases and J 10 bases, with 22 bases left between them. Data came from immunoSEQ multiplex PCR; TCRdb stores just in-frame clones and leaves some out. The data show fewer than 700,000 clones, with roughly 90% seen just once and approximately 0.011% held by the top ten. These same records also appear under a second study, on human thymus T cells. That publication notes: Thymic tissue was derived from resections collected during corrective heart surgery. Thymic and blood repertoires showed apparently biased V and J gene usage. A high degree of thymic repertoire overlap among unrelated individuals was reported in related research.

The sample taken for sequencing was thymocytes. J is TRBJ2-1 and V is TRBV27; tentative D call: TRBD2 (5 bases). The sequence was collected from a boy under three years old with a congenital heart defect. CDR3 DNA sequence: TGTGCCAGCAGAAATCCGGGGTCCCGGGATGGGGAGCAGTTCTTC. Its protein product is CASRNPGSRDGEQFF.